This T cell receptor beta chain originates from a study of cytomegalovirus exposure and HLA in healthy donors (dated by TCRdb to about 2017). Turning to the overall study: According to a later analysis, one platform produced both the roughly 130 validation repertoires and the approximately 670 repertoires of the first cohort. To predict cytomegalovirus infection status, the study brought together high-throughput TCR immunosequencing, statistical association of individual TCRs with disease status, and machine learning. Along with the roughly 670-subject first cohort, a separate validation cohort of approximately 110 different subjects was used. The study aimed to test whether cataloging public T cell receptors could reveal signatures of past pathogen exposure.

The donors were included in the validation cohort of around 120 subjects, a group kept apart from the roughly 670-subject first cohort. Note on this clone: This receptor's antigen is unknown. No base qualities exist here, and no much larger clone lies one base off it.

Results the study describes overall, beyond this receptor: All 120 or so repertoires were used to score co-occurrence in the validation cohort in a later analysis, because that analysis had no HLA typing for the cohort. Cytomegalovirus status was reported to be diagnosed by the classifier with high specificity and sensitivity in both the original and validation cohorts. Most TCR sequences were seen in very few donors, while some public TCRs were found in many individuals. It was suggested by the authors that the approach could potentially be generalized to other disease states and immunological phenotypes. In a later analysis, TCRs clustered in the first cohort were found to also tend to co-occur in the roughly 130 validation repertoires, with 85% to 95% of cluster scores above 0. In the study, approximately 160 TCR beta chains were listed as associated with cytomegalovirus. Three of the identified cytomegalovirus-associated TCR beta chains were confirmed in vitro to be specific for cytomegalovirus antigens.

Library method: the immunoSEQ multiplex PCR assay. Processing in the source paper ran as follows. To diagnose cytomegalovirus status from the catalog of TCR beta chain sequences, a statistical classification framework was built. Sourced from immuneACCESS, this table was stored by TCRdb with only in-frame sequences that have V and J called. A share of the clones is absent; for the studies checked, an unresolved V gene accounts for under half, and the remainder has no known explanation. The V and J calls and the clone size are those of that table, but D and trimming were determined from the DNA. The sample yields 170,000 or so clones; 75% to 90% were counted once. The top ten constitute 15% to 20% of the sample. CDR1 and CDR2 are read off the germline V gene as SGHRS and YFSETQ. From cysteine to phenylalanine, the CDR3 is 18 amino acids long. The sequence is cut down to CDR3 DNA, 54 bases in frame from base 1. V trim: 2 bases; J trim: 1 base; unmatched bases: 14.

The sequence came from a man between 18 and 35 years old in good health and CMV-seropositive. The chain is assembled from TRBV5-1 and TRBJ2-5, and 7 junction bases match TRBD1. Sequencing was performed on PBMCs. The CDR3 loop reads CASSFAVRDRETQETQYF. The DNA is TGCGCCAGCAGCTTTGCAGTTCGTGACAGGGAAACCCAAGAGACCCAGTACTTC.